The 21 T cell receptor beta chains in this list originate from one sample, sequenced in a study of cytomegalovirus exposure and HLA in healthy donors. Sequenced by immunoSEQ multiplex PCR; TCRdb stores in-frame clones only, minus some. Of 180,000 or so clones in the sample, about 89% were seen once. Sequenced sample: PBMCs. All receptors derive from a man younger than 40 in good health and CMV-seropositive.

This clone showed up just once. The rearrangement uses TRBV5-1 and TRBJ1-1, with D possibly matching TRBD1 (6 bases). The length of the CDR3 is 14 residues. V was clipped by 8 bases and J by 3 bases, with 17 bases between them. The germline V gene encodes CDR1 SGHRS and CDR2 YFSETQ. The CDR3 nucleotides read TGCGCCAGTGGGAGAACGAGGGGGGACACTGAAGCTTTCTTT. This translates into CASGRTRGDTEAFF.

The chain joins TRBV19 to TRBJ2-7, with TRBD2 as a possible D gene (6 bases). This CDR3 comprises 15 residues. Trimming removed 5 bases at V and 0 bases at J, with 14 bases between. From germline, CDR1 is LNHDA and CDR2 SQIVND (reference sequence). Here the CDR3 DNA reads TGTGCCAGTAGTGCCGAGGTGGGACTCTCCTACGAGCAGTACTTC. Its protein is CASSAEVGLSYEQYF.

This chain uses TRBV2 with TRBJ2-1; 8 bases fit TRBD2. Germline V gene lookup returns CDR1 SNHLY and CDR2 FYNNEI. V was clipped by 1 base and J by 7 bases; unmatched bases: 9. The CDR3 sequence is 16 residues long. The CDR3 sequence: CASSEGDGRVRNEQFF. As DNA, the CDR3 is TGTGCCAGCAGTGAAGGTGACGGGAGGGTCAGAAATGAGCAGTTCTTC.

The chain is built from TRBV30 and TRBJ2-5; D is possibly TRBD1 (5 bases). Germline CDR1 GTSNPN, CDR2 SVGIG (reference sequence). CDR3 length equals 17 residues. Trimming removed 2 bases at V and 1 base at J, with 20 bases between. The CDR3 region is CAWSPPRQGRIQETQYF. The CDR3 nucleotides read TGTGCCTGGAGTCCACCGCGGCAGGGCCGGATCCAAGAGACCCAGTACTTC.

The chain joins TRBV15 to TRBJ2-2; possible D gene TRBD1, 6 bases. The CDR3 is 13 amino acids. From germline, CDR1 is LNHNV and CDR2 YYDKDF (reference sequence). V lost 7 bases, J lost 6 bases, and 12 bases lay in between. CDR3 sequence (DNA): TGTGCCACCAAGGGGGAGACACCCGGGGAGCTGTTTTTT. Translation gives CATKGETPGELFF.

This clone has more than one count but fewer than ten. The rearrangement links TRBV9 to TRBJ2-3, with 8 bases fitting TRBD2. V was pared by 3 bases and J by 0 bases, with 9 bases of the junction left unmatched. CDR1 SGDLS and CDR2 YYNGEE come from the germline V gene. The CDR3 extends over 17 amino acids. The CDR3 loop reads CASSARGVPTSTDTQYF. As DNA, the CDR3 is TGTGCCAGCAGCGCGCGGGGGGTGCCTACTAGCACAGATACGCAGTATTTT.

This clone was seen only a few times. J is TRBJ2-2 and V is TRBV11-3; 8 nucleotides match TRBD1. Germline assignment: CDR1 SGHNT and CDR2 YENEEA. This CDR3 is built from 15 residues. Trimming at V came to 5 bases and at J to 7 bases, leaving 9 bases not matched to a gene. The CDR3 region is CASSPDWTGFGELFF. The CDR3 DNA follows: TGTGCCAGCAGCCCAGATTGGACAGGGTTCGGGGAGCTGTTTTTT. The whole variable domain, remainder taken from reference TRBV11-3 and TRBJ2-2, is EAGVVQSPRYKIIEKKQPVAFWCNPISGHNTLYWYLQNLGQGPELLIRYENEEAVDDSQLPKDRFSAERLKGVDSTLKIQPAELGDSAVYLCASSPDWTGFGELFFGEGSRLTVL.

The chain has TRBV10-3 and TRBJ2-1; possibly TRBD2 for D (6 bases). The germline CDR1 and CDR2 sequences are ENHRY and SYGVKD. The V and J ends lost 3 bases and 0 bases respectively, with 18 bases between them. This CDR3 is built from 18 residues. In DNA, the CDR3 is TGTGCCATCAGTGAACCGGAGTTAGCGGTCAGCTCCTACAATGAGCAGTTCTTC. Translating it yields CAISEPELAVSSYNEQFF.

This chain joins TRBV6-1 and TRBJ2-2; TRBD1 agrees at 10 bases. Germline V lookup: CDR1 MNHNS, CDR2 SASEGT. V trimming: 0 bases; J trimming: 1 base; junction bases outside the gene matches: 5. The CDR3 consists of 18 residues. This CDR3 reads CASSEAPGQGRNTGELFF. DNA of the CDR3: TGTGCCAGCAGTGAAGCCCCGGGACAGGGGAGGAACACCGGGGAGCTGTTTTTT.

The chain recombines TRBV6-5 with TRBJ2-1; D perhaps matches TRBD2 (5 bases). The CDR3 totals 13 residues. Germline lookup yields CDR1 MNHEY and CDR2 SVGAGI. Trimming cost V 5 bases and J 10 bases, with 15 bases left between them. The CDR3 DNA follows: TGTGCCAGCAGTACGACTACCCCCCGGGAGCAGTTCTTC. This codes for CASSTTTPREQFF.

A few counts support this clone. V and J are TRBV19 and TRBJ1-6, with 10 bases that match TRBD1. The germline V gene has CDR1 LNHDA and CDR2 SQIVND (reference sequence). V shed 10 bases, J shed 9 bases, and the junction held 3 bases outside the gene matches. The CDR3 covers 12 residues. The CDR3: CATWTGGSPLHF. In DNA, the CDR3 is TGTGCCACTTGGACAGGGGGTTCACCCCTCCACTTT.

The V call is TRBV28, the J call TRBJ1-5, with 8 bases aligning to TRBD1. V shed 3 bases, J shed 0 bases, and the junction held 7 bases outside the gene matches. CDR3 length: 17 amino acids. CDR1 MDHEN and CDR2 SYDVKM come from the germline V gene. The DNA of the CDR3 is TGTGCCAGCAGTTTTGTTGGGACAGGATATAGCAATCAGCCCCAGCATTTT. Its translation is CASSFVGTGYSNQPQHF.

The chain recombines TRBV11-3 with TRBJ1-6; possible D gene TRBD1, 5 bases. The ends were cut back, 4 bases at V and 9 bases at J, with 10 bases in the middle. This CDR3 region has 13 residues. The germline CDR1 and CDR2 sequences are SGHNT and YENEEA. The CDR3 coding sequence is TGTGCCAGCAGCTCGGTGGGACGTTCACCCCTCCACTTT. Its translation: CASSSVGRSPLHF.

This chain links TRBV6-1 with TRBJ2-1; D is perhaps TRBD1 (5 bases). Germline lookup yields CDR1 MNHNS and CDR2 SASEGT. The V end lost 1 base, the J end lost 10 bases, and 14 bases lay between the germline ends. This CDR3 contains 14 residues. CDR3 bases: TGTGCCAGCAGTGAAGAATGGGGCACCATAGAGCAGTTCTTC. It specifies CASSEEWGTIEQFF.

The chain recombines TRBV4-2 with TRBJ2-5; 12 bases line up with TRBD2. V dropped 0 bases and J dropped 4; count of bases not matched to a gene: 9. The CDR3 has 18 amino acids. The germline V gene encodes CDR1 LGHNA and CDR2 YNFKEQ. For the CDR3, the DNA is TGTGCCAGCAGCCAAGATCTGGGGTCTAGCGGGAGGGTAGAGACCCAGTACTTC. Protein product: CASSQDLGSSGRVETQYF.

The rearrangement uses TRBV5-4 and TRBJ2-1, with D hard to call. CDR3 length: 14 amino acids. The V gene's germline CDR1 is SGHNT and CDR2 YYREEE (reference sequence). The germline V and J ends were trimmed by 0 bases and 8 bases, with 12 bases remaining between them. The CDR3 sequence is CASSLVLGLDEQFF. In DNA, the CDR3 is TGTGCCAGCAGCTTGGTATTGGGTCTGGATGAGCAGTTCTTC.

The chain is built from TRBV14 and TRBJ2-7; TRBD2 matches at 8 bases. Germline lookup yields CDR1 SGHDN and CDR2 FVKESK. This CDR3 comprises 15 residues. After removal of 3 bases from V and 1 base from J, the junction contained 5 bases not matched to a gene. CDR3 nucleotide sequence: TGTGCCAGCAGCCAGGACTTAGCGGGGTCCTACGAGCAGTACTTC. It specifies CASSQDLAGSYEQYF.

The genes are TRBV11-3 and TRBJ1-1, with TRBD1 matching 9 bases. Germline V gene sequence: CDR1 SGHNT, CDR2 YENEEA. Losses at the gene ends were 1 base for V and 4 bases for J; bases not matched to a gene: 1. There are 14 residues in the CDR3. Here the CDR3 DNA reads TGTGCCAGCAGCTTAGCACAGGGGGCCACTGAAGCTTTCTTT. Its translation: CASSLAQGATEAFF.

The table lists this clone with a count of one. V and J are TRBV19 and TRBJ2-2; 10 bases line up with TRBD2. Trimming took 7 bases from V and 7 from J; bases not matched to a gene: 15. Germline V gives CDR1 LNHDA, CDR2 SQIVND (reference sequence). CDR3 length equals 17 residues. The CDR3 DNA reads as TGTGCCAGTATTTTTAGAGGAGCGGGGGGGCCGGTCGGGGAGCTGTTTTTT. This gives the protein CASIFRGAGGPVGELFF.

This clone was observed a single time. V gene TRBV11-1 combines with J gene TRBJ2-7, with no clear D. Germline CDR1 reads SGHAT; CDR2 reads FQDESV (reference sequence). This CDR3 comprises 11 residues. The germline V and J ends were trimmed by 8 bases and 2 bases, with 7 bases remaining between them. As DNA, the CDR3 is TGTGCCAGCTCGAGGACCTACGAGCAGTACTTC. This sequence encodes CASSRTYEQYF.

The gene calls are TRBV5-1 and TRBJ1-2, with no clear D. CDR3 length: 14 residues. Germline CDR1 reads SGHRS; CDR2 reads YFSETQ. V shed 4 bases and J shed 2 bases, with 12 bases lying between them. DNA of the CDR3: TGCGCCAGCAGCACACCGACACAGAACTATGGCTACACCTTC. It codes for CASSTPTQNYGYTF.